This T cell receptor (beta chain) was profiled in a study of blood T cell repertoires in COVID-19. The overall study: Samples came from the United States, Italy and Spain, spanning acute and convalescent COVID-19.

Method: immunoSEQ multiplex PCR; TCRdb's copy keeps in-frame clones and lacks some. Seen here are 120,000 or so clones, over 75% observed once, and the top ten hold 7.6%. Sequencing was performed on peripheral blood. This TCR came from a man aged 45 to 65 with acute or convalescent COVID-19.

The CDR3 region is CASSMDRGRNNEQFF. CDR3 DNA sequence: TGTGCCAGTAGTATGGACAGGGGGCGAAACAATGAGCAGTTCTTC. V gene TRBV19 combines with J gene TRBJ2-1; TRBD1 matches at 11 bases. Unmatched junction bases numbered 3, after V lost 3 bases and J lost 5 bases. This CDR3 is 15 amino acids long. Germline V gene data show CDR1 as LNHDA and CDR2 as SQIVND (reference sequence).